This T cell receptor beta chain originates from a study of blood T cell repertoires in COVID-19. CDR3 size: 16 residues. Trimming stripped 3 bases from V and 2 bases from J, with 14 bases between. Per the germline V gene, CDR1 is SGHTA and CDR2 is FQGTGA. Source study methods: For nucleated cells, counts were estimated from reference gene primer amplification. Libraries were prepared by immunoSEQ multiplex PCR; TCRdb keeps only in-frame clonotypes and omits some of them. That table gives V, J and clone size, and the DNA gave D and trimming. The sample contains roughly 280,000 clones, roughly nine tenths of which appear only once.

The TCR comes from a middle-aged man with active or convalescent COVID-19. The chain recombines TRBV7-3 with TRBJ2-1; D may be TRBD1 (6 bases). Material for sequencing was peripheral blood. The CDR3 DNA sequence: TGTGCCAGCAGCTTCCGACCCGGGACACCCTACAATGAGCAGTTCTTC. Its protein is CASSFRPGTPYNEQFF.